What follows describes a single TCR beta chain. TCRdb called the RT-PCR reads again in MiXCR, with one record for every CDR3 protein. The data hold about 680,000 distinct CDR3 sequences, with 13% to 15% observed a single time. The TCR was taken from a female donor in good health, serving as a healthy control. Input material: memory CD4+ T cells from blood.

The CDR3 loop is CASSPPNSPGANVLTF. The CDR3 DNA reads TGCGCCAGCAGCCCCCCCAATTCTCCTGGGGCCAACGTCCTGACTTTC. The V call is TRBV5-1, the J call TRBJ2-6; D is undetermined. The CDR3 is 16 amino acids. Per germline, CDR1 SGHRS and CDR2 YFSETQ. V lost 4 bases and J lost 2, with 13 bases in between. The whole variable domain, remainder taken from reference TRBV5-1 and TRBJ2-6, is KAGVTQTPRYLIKTRGQQVTLSCSPISGHRSVSWYQQTPGQGLQFLFEYFSETQRNKGNFPGRFSGRQFSNSRSEMNVSTLELGDSALYLCASSPPNSPGANVLTFGAGSRLTVL.